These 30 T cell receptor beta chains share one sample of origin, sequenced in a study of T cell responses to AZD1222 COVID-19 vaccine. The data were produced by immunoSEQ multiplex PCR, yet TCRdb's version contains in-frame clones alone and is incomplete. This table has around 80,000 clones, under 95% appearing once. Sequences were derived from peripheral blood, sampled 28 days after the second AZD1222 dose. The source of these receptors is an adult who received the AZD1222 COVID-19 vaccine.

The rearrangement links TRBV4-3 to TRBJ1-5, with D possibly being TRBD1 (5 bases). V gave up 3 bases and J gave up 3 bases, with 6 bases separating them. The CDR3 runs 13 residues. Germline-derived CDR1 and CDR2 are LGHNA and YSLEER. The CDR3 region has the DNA TGCGCCAGCAGCCAGGGGCCCAATCAGCCCCAGCATTTT. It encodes CASSQGPNQPQHF.

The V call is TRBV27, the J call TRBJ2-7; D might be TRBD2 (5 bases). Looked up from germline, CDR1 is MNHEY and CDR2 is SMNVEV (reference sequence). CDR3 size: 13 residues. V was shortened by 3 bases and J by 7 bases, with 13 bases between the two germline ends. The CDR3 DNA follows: TGTGCCAGCAGTTTCGGGAACACTAGAGAGCAGTACTTC. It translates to CASSFGNTREQYF.

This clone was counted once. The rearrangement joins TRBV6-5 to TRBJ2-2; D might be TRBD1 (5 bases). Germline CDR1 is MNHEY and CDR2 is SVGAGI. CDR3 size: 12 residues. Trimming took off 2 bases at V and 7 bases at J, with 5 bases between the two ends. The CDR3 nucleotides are TGTGCCAGCAGTTACGGACACGGGGAGCTGTTTTTT. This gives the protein CASSYGHGELFF.

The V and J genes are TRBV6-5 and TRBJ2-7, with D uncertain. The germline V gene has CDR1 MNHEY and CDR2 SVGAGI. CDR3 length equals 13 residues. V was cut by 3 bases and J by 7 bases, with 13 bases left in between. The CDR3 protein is CASSYTRDREQYF. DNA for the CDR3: TGTGCCAGCAGTTATACAAGGGATCGAGAGCAGTACTTC.

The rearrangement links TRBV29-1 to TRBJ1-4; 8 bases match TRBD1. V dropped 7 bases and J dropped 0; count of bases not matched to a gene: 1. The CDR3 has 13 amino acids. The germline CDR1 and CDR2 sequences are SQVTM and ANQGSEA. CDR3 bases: TGCAGCGGGGGACAGGCAACTAATGAAAAACTGTTTTTT. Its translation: CSGGQATNEKLFF. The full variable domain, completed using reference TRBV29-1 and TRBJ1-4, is SAVISQKPSRDICQRGTSLTIQCQVDSQVTMMFWYRQQPGQSLTLIATANQGSEATYESGFVIDKFPISRPNLTFSTLTVSNMSPEDSSIYLCSGGQATNEKLFFGSGTQLSVL.

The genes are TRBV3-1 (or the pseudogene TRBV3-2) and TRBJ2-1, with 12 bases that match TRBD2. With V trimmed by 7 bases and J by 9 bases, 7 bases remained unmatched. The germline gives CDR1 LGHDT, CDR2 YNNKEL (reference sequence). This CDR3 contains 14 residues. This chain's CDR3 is CASNLAGGPVEQFF. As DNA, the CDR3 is TGTGCCAGCAACCTAGCGGGAGGGCCGGTTGAGCAGTTCTTC.

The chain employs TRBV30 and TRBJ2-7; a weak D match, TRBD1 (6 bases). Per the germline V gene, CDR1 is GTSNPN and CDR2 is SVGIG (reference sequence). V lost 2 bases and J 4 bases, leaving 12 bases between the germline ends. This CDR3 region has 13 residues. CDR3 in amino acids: CAWSRGSRYEQYF. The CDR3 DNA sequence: TGTGCCTGGAGTAGGGGGAGTCGGTACGAGCAGTACTTC.

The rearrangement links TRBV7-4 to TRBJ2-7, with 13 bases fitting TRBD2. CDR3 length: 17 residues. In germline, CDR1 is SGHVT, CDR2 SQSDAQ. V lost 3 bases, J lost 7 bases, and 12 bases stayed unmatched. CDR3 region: CASSFKPGLAGVVEQYF. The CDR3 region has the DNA TGTGCCAGCAGCTTTAAACCCGGACTAGCGGGAGTAGTTGAGCAGTACTTC.

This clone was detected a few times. The CDR3 spells CASSPADYEQYF. CDR3 coding DNA: TGTGCCAGCTCACCGGCGGACTACGAGCAGTACTTC. The chain employs TRBV18 and TRBJ2-7; D unclear. This CDR3 has 12 amino acids. The V end was cut by 3 bases, the J end by 3 bases, with 6 bases between. Looked up from germline, CDR1 is KGHSH and CDR2 is LQKENI.

The CDR3 DNA is TGTGCCAGCAGCTCTATGAAGGGTTTGAGAAACATTCAGTACTTC. It translates to CASSSMKGLRNIQYF. The V gene is TRBV7-9, the J gene TRBJ2-4; no reliable D call. Per the germline V gene, CDR1 is SEHNR and CDR2 is FQNEAQ (reference sequence). The CDR3 is 15 amino acids. V lost 4 bases, J lost 6 bases, and 16 bases lay in between.

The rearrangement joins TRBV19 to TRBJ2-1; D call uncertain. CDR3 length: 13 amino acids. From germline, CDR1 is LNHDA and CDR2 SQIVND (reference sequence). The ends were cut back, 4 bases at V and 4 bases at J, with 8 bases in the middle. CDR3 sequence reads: CASSTQLYNEQFF. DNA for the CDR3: TGTGCCAGTAGTACACAGTTATACAATGAGCAGTTCTTC.

CDR3 in amino acids: CASRTGGLNQPQHF. The CDR3, as DNA: TGTGCCAGCAGGACAGGGGGCCTCAATCAGCCCCAGCATTTT. This rearrangement joins TRBV2 to TRBJ1-5; 10 nucleotides agree with TRBD1. The V and J ends lost 6 bases and 3 bases, in that order; junction bases with no gene match: 2. The CDR3 extends over 14 amino acids. Germline CDR1 is SNHLY and CDR2 is FYNNEI.

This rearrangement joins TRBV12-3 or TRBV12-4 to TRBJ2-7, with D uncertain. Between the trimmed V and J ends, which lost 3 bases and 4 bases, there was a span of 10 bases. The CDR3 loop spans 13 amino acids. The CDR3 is CASSFDLLYEQYF. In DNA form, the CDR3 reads TGTGCCAGCAGTTTTGACCTATTATACGAGCAGTACTTC.

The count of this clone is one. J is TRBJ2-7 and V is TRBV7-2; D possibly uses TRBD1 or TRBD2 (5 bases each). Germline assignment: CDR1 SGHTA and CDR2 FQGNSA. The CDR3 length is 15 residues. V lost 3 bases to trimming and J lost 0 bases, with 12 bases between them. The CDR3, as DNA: TGTGCCAGCAGCTTTGGGACCACCTTCTCCTACGAGCAGTACTTC. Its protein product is CASSFGTTFSYEQYF.

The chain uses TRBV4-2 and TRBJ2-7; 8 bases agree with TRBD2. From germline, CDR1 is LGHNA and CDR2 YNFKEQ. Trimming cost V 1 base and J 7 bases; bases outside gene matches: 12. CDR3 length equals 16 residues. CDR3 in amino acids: CASSQATSEILREQYF. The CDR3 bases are TGTGCCAGCAGCCAAGCGACTAGCGAGATCCTAAGGGAGCAGTACTTC.

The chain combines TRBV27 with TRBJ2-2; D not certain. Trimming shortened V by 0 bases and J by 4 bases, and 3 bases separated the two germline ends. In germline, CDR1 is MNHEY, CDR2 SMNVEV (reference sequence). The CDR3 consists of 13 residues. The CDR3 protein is CASSLSGTGELFF. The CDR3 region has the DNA TGTGCCAGCAGTTTATCGGGCACCGGGGAGCTGTTTTTT.

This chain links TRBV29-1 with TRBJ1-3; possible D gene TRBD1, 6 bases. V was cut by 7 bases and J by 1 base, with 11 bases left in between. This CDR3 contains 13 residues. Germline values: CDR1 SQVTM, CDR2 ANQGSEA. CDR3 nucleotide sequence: TGCAGCGGACAGGTAGCGTCTGGAAACACCATATATTTT. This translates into CSGQVASGNTIYF.

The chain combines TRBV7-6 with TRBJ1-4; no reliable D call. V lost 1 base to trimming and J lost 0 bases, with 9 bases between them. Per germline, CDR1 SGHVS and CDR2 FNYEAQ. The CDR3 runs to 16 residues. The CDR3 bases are TGTGCCAGCAGCTTAGGGCCACCTGCAACTAATGAAAAACTGTTTTTT. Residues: CASSLGPPATNEKLFF. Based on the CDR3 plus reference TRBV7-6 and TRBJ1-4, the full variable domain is GAGVSQSPRYKVTKRGQDVALRCDPISGHVSLYWYRQALGQGPEFLTYFNYEAQQDKSGLPNDRFSAERPEGSISTLTIQRTEQRDSAMYRCASSLGPPATNEKLFFGSGTQLSVL.

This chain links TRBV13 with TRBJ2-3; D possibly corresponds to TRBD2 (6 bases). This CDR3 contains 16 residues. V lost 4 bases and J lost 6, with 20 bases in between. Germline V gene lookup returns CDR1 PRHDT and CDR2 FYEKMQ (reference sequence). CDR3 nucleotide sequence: TGTGCCAGCAGCTCACTGACTAGTAGCTTGCGGGATACGCAGTATTTT. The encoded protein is CASSSLTSSLRDTQYF.

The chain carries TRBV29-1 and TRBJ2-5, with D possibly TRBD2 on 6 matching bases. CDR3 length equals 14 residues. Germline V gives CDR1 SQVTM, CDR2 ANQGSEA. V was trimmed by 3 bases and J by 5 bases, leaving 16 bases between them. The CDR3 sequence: CSVDRLVFGETQYF. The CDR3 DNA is TGCAGCGTTGACCGACTAGTATTTGGGGAGACCCAGTACTTC.

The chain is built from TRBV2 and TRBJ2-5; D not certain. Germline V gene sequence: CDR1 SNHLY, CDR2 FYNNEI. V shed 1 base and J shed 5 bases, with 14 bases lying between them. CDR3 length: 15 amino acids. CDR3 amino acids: CASSEGRSPEETQYF. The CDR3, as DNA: TGTGCCAGCAGTGAAGGCCGATCTCCCGAGGAGACCCAGTACTTC.

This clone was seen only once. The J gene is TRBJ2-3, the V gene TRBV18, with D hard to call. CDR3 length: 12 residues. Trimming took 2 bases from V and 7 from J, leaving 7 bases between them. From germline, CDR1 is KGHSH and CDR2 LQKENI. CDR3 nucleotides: TGTGCCAGCTCACCATCCGGCAATACGCAGTATTTT. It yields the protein CASSPSGNTQYF. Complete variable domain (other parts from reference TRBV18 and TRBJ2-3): NAGVMQNPRHLVRRRGQEARLRCSPMKGHSHVYWYRQLPEEGLKFMVYLQKENIIDESGMPKERFSAEFPKEGPSILRIQQVVRGDSAAYFCASSPSGNTQYFGPGTRLTVL.

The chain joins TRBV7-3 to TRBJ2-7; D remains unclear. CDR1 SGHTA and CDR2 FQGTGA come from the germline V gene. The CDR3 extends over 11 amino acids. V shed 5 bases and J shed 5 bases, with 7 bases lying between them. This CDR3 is CASSPRNEQYF. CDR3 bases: TGTGCCAGCAGCCCCAGGAACGAGCAGTACTTC.

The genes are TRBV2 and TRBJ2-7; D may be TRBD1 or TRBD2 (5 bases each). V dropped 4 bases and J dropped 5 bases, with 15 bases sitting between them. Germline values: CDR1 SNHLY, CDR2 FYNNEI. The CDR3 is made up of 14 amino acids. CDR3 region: CASSVQGDYDEQYF. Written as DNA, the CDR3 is TGTGCCAGCAGTGTTCAGGGAGATTATGACGAGCAGTACTTC.

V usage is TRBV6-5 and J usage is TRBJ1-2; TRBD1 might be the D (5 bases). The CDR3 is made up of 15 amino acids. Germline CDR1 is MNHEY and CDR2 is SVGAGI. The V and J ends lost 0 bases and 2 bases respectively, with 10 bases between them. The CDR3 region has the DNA TGTGCCAGCAGTTACTCGAGGGGTGGGAACTATGGCTACACCTTC. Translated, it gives CASSYSRGGNYGYTF.

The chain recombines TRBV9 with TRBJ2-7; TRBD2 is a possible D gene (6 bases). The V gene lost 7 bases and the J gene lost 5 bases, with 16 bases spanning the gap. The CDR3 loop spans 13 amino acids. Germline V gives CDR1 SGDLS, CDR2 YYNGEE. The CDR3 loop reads CASGRTNGDEQYF. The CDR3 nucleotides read TGTGCCAGCGGGAGGACTAATGGCGACGAGCAGTACTTC.

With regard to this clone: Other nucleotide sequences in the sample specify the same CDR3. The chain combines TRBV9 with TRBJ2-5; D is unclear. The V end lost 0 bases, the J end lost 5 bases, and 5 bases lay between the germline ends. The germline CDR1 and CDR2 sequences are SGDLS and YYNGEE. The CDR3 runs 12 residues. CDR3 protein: CASSVVGETQYF. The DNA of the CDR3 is TGTGCCAGCAGCGTAGTAGGGGAGACCCAGTACTTC. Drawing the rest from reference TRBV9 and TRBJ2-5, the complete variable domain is DSGVTQTPKHLITATGQRVTLRCSPRSGDLSVYWYQQSLDQGLQFLIQYYNGEERAKGNILERFSAQQFPDLHSELNLSSLELGDSALYFCASSVVGETQYFGPGTRLLVL.

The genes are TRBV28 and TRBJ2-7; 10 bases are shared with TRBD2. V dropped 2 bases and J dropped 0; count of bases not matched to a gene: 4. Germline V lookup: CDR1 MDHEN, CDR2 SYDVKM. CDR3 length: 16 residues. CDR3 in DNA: TGTGCCAGCAGTTTAGCTAGCGGGAGATCCTCCTACGAGCAGTACTTC. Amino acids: CASSLASGRSSYEQYF. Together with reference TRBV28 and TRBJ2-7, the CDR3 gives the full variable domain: DVKVTQSSRYLVKRTGEKVFLECVQDMDHENMFWYRQDPGLGLRLIYFSYDVKMKEKGDIPEGYSVSREKKERFSLILESASTNQTSMYLCASSLASGRSSYEQYFGPGTRLTVT.

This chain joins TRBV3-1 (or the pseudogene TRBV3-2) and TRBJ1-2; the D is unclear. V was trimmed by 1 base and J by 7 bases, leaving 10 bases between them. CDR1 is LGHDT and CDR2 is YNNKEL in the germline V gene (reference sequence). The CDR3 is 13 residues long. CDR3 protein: CASSQASNFGYTF. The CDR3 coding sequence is TGTGCCAGCAGCCAAGCGAGTAATTTTGGCTACACCTTC.

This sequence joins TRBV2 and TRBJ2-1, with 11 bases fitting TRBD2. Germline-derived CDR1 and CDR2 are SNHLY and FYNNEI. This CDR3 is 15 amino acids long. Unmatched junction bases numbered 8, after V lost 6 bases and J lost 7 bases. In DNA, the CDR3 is TGTGCCAGCAGGTTAACTAGCGGGAGTGGTAATGAGCAGTTCTTC. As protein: CASRLTSGSGNEQFF.